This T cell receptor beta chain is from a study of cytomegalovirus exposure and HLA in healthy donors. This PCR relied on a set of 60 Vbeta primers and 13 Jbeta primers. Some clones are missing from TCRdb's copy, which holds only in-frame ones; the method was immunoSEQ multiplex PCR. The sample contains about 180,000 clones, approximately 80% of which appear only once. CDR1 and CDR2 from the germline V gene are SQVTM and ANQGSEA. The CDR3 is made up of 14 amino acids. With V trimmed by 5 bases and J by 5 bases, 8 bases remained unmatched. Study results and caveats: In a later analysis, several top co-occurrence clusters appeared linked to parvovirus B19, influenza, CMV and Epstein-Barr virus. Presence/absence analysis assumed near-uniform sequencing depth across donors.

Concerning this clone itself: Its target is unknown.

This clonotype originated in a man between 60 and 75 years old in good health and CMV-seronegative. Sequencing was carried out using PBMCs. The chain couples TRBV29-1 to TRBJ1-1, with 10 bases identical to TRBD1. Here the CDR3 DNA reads TGCAGCGTTCGAGCCGGGACAGGGGTTACTGAAGCTTTCTTT. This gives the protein CSVRAGTGVTEAFF.